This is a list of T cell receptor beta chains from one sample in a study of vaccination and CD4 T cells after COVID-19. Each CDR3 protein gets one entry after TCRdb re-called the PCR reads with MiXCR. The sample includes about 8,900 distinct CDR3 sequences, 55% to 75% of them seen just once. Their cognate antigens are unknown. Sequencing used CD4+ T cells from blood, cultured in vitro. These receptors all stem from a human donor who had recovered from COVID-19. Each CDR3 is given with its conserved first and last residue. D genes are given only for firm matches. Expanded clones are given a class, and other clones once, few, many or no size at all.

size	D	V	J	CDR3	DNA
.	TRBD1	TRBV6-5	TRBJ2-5	CASSYSPGGEETQYF	TGTGCCAGCAGTTACTCGCCAGGGGGCGAAGAGACCCAGTACTTC
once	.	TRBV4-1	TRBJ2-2	CASSQGHTANTGELFF	TGCGCCAGCAGCCAGGGACATACAGCGAACACCGGGGAGCTGTTTTTT
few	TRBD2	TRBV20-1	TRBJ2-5	CSAVGGLAGGGQETQYF	TGCAGTGCTGTCGGGGGACTAGCGGGAGGAGGGCAAGAGACCCAGTACTTC
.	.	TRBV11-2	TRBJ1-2	CASSLESVGSGYTF	TGTGCCAGCAGCTTAGAATCTGTAGGGAGCGGCTACACCTTC
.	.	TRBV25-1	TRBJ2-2	CASSEFGGTGELFF	TGTGCCAGCAGTGAATTTGGCGGCACCGGGGAGCTGTTTTTT
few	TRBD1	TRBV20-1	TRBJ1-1	CSASLGQGGTEAFF	TGCAGTGCCTCTCTGGGACAGGGGGGGACTGAAGCTTTCTTT
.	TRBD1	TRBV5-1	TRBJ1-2	CASSVTGTGEGHTF	TGCGCCAGCAGCGTCACCGGGACAGGGGAGGGCCACACCTTC
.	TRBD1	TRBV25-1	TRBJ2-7	CASSADRGSYEQYF	TGTGCCAGCAGTGCAGACAGGGGATCCTACGAGCAGTACTTC
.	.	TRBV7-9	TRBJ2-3	CASSLVADTQYF	TGTGCCAGCAGCTTAGTTGCAGATACGCAGTATTTT
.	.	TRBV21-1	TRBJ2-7	CATGGGSGYYEQYF	TGTGCCACCGGGGGGGGTAGCGGCTATTACGAGCAGTACTTC
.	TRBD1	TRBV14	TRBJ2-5	CASSPGGTGEETQYF	TGTGCCAGCAGCCCAGGAGGGACAGGGGAAGAGACCCAGTACTTC
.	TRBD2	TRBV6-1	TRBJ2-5	CASSGLAGRQETQYF	TGTGCCAGCAGTGGACTAGCGGGACGGCAAGAGACCCAGTACTTC
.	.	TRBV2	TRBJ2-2	CASSEGGTGELFF	TGTGCCAGCAGTGAAGGCGGGACCGGGGAGCTGTTTTTT
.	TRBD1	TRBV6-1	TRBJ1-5	CVSRTGGGNQPQHF	TGTGTCAGCAGGACAGGGGGCGGCAATCAGCCCCAGCATTTT
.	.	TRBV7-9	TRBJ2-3	CASSPPFREGDTQYF	TGTGCCAGCAGCCCGCCGTTTCGAGAGGGAGATACGCAGTATTTT
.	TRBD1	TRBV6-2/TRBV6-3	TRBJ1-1	CASSPQGGATEAFF	TGTGCCAGCAGTCCACAGGGGGGGGCCACTGAAGCTTTCTTT